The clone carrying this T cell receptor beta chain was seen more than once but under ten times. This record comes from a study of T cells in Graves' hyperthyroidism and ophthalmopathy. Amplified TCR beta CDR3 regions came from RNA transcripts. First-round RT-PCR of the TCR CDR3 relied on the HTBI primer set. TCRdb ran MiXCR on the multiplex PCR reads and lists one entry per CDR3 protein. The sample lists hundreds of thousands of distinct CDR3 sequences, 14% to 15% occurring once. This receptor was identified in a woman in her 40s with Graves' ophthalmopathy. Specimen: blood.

CDR3 sequence reads: CSARDTGIDEQYF. The CDR3 DNA sequence: TGCAGTGCTAGAGATACAGGGATCGACGAGCAGTACTTC. This chain connects TRBV20-1 to TRBJ2-7, with D perhaps matching TRBD1 (6 bases). V was shortened by 0 bases and J by 5 bases, with 11 bases between the two germline ends. Germline CDR1 reads DFQATT; CDR2 reads SNEGSKA (reference sequence). The CDR3 sequence is 13 residues long.